This paragraph covers one T cell receptor beta chain sequence. Antigen unknown. This sample is drawn from a study of beta chain features in type 1 diabetes. Study background: Sorted cells, about 98,000,000 in number, were examined across all samples. Study-wide results and limits: Within the patient group, naive, central memory and Treg TCRB repertoires appeared more similar to each other than within healthy donors. Moderately but significantly shorter TCRB CDR3s were found in Type 1 diabetes patients in all four CD4+ subsets.

Trimming took 5 bases from V and 0 from J; bases not matched to a gene: 7. The germline V gene encodes CDR1 SGHTA and CDR2 FQGNSA. The CDR3 runs to 15 residues. Expressed TCRB transcripts were sequenced because the entire RNA isolate underwent reverse transcription. Clones were read by immunoSEQ multiplex PCR, and TCRdb kept only the in-frame ones, dropping some. The sample carries 150,000 to 200,000 clones, approximately 62% recorded once. The source of this sequence is a man between 25 and 39 years old with type 1 diabetes. The source material was naive CD4+ T cells from blood. This chain links TRBV7-2 with TRBJ2-7; 7 nucleotides match TRBD1. CDR3 amino acids: CASSLGQYNSYEQYF. In DNA, the CDR3 is TGTGCCAGCAGCCTGGGACAGTACAACTCCTACGAGCAGTACTTC.